Below are 27 T cell receptor beta chains sequenced from a single sample in a study of T cells after yellow fever vaccination. TCRdb redid the calling of the 5' RACE reads with MiXCR, one entry per CDR3 protein. The data contain around 320,000 distinct CDR3 sequences, about 4.5% of them singletons. Source: PBMCs, taken 15 days after the yellow fever booster vaccination. All receptors derive from a man in his late teens or twenties who received the YFV17D yellow fever vaccine.

This clonotype has a count of ten or more. This sequence joins TRBV5-1 and TRBJ2-3; 9 bases are shared with TRBD1. CDR1 is SGHRS, CDR2 YFSETQ, per germline. The CDR3 consists of 15 residues. The J segment lost 4 bases and the V segment lost 4 bases, leaving 7 bases of the junction unmatched. The CDR3: CASSVGQGFADTQYF. In DNA form, the CDR3 reads TGCGCCAGCAGCGTGGGACAGGGTTTTGCAGATACGCAGTATTTT.

This clonotype has at least ten counts. This chain connects TRBV20-1 to TRBJ2-3; TRBD2 agrees at 8 bases. Germline lookup yields CDR1 DFQATT and CDR2 SNEGSKA (reference sequence). The length of the CDR3 is 15 residues. Germline trimming cut 3 bases from V and 4 bases from J; bases unmatched to any gene: 9. The CDR3 DNA reads as TGCAGTGCTAGGTCACACGGGGGGGCCGCAGATACGCAGTATTTT. It translates to CSARSHGGAADTQYF.

This clonotype has at least ten counts. The rearrangement links TRBV20-1 to TRBJ2-3; TRBD1 is a possible D gene (5 bases). Germline CDR1 DFQATT, CDR2 SNEGSKA (reference sequence). Trimming took 2 bases from V and 4 from J, leaving 16 bases between them. This CDR3 is 15 amino acids long. This CDR3 is CSARSLGQVPDTQYF. The CDR3 region has the DNA TGCAGTGCTAGATCGTTGGGGCAGGTGCCAGATACGCAGTATTTT.

This clonotype came up a few times. This rearrangement joins TRBV18 to TRBJ1-5; D perhaps matches TRBD1 (6 bases). The V gene's germline CDR1 is KGHSH and CDR2 LQKENI. CDR3 size: 14 residues. V was pared by 3 bases and J by 7 bases, with 13 bases between. The CDR3 region is CASSPDRYSQPQHF. The CDR3 coding sequence is TGTGCCAGCTCACCTGACAGGTACTCGCAGCCCCAGCATTTT.

This clonotype was detected ten times or more. V is TRBV7-3 and J is TRBJ2-7; 10 positions agree with TRBD1. The germline gives CDR1 SGHTA, CDR2 FQGTGA. The CDR3 extends over 16 amino acids. J lost 4 bases, V lost 2 bases, and 8 bases had no gene match. The CDR3 DNA is TGTGCCAGCAGCTTAGGTCCCCGGGACAGGGGTTACGAGCAGTACTTC. This encodes CASSLGPRDRGYEQYF. Supplemented by reference TRBV7-3 and TRBJ2-7, the full variable domain reads GAGVSQTPSNKVTEKGKYVELRCDPISGHTALYWYRQSLGQGPEFLIYFQGTGAADDSGLPNDRFFAVRPEGSVSTLKIQRTERGDSAVYLCASSLGPRDRGYEQYFGPGTRLTVT.

This clonotype was observed many times. The chain joins TRBV5-1 to TRBJ2-3, with 9 bases identical to TRBD2. J was trimmed by 3 bases and V by 0 bases; bases with no gene match: 8. Germline CDR1 reads SGHRS; CDR2 reads YFSETQ. The CDR3 consists of 17 residues. CDR3 region: CASSLGPRSGGTDTQYF. DNA of the CDR3: TGCGCCAGCAGCTTGGGGCCTCGTAGCGGGGGAACAGATACGCAGTATTTT.

This clonotype has a count of ten or more. The chain joins TRBV6-2 or TRBV6-3 to TRBJ2-7; 9 nucleotides agree with TRBD1. The CDR3 is 14 amino acids. The germline gives CDR1 MNHEY, CDR2 SVGEGT. Germline trimming cut 0 bases from V and 3 bases from J; bases unmatched to any gene: 0. In DNA form, the CDR3 reads TGTGCCAGCAGTTACTCGACAGGGGGCTACGAGCAGTACTTC. This translates into CASSYSTGGYEQYF.

Written as DNA, the CDR3 is TGTGCCAGCAGTTACTCGATCGGAAACACCATATATTTT. The encoded protein is CASSYSIGNTIYF. The rearrangement uses TRBV6-5 and TRBJ1-3; D ambiguous. V was cut by 0 bases and J by 4 bases, with 4 bases left in between. The CDR3 is made up of 13 amino acids. Germline CDR1 reads MNHEY; CDR2 reads SVGAGI.

This clonotype showed up just a few times. The V and J genes are TRBV7-9 and TRBJ2-5; possibly TRBD1 or TRBD2 for D (6 bases each). The germline V gene encodes CDR1 SEHNR and CDR2 FQNEAQ (reference sequence). V lost 5 bases to trimming and J lost 2 bases, with 12 bases between them. This CDR3 region has 14 residues. CDR3 residues: CASSDKGGQETQYF. The CDR3 DNA sequence: TGTGCCAGCAGCGACAAGGGGGGTCAAGAGACCCAGTACTTC.

This clonotype was seen repeatedly, ten times or more. This chain joins TRBV7-2 and TRBJ2-3, with 7 positions matching TRBD2. This CDR3 has 17 amino acids. From germline, CDR1 is SGHTA and CDR2 FQGNSA. The J segment lost 0 bases and the V segment lost 1 base, leaving 7 bases of the junction unmatched. The DNA for the CDR3 is TGTGCCAGCAGCTTAGGACCTCAGCGGGGTAGCACAGATACGCAGTATTTT. Encoded protein: CASSLGPQRGSTDTQYF.

The V gene is TRBV5-6, the J gene TRBJ2-3; possibly TRBD1 or TRBD2 for D (6 bases each). Trimming removed 0 bases at V and 2 bases at J, with 13 bases between. Germline V gene lookup returns CDR1 SGHDT and CDR2 YYEEEE. The CDR3 runs 16 residues. The chain's CDR3 is CASSLAGGDTTDTQYF. The CDR3 DNA follows: TGTGCCAGCAGCTTGGCCGGCGGGGACACCACAGATACGCAGTATTTT.

This clonotype was counted many times. The DNA of the CDR3 is TGTGCCAGCAGTGCGCCCCCGGGAGAGACCCAGTACTTC. Residues: CASSAPPGETQYF. This chain uses TRBV25-1 with TRBJ2-5, with unresolved D. Trimming left V 4 bases short and J 4 bases short, with 10 bases between. Germline V CDR1 and CDR2: MGHDK, SYGVNS. CDR3 length equals 13 residues.

This clonotype was seen ten or more times. The chain combines TRBV4-1 with TRBJ2-5, with 8 positions matching TRBD2. Trimming cost V 2 bases and J 4 bases; bases outside gene matches: 3. The germline V gene has CDR1 MGHRA and CDR2 YSYEKL. The CDR3 sequence is 14 residues long. The CDR3 loop is CASSQREGPETQYF. DNA of the CDR3: TGCGCCAGCAGCCAACGGGAGGGTCCAGAGACCCAGTACTTC.

This clonotype was seen at least ten times. The J gene is TRBJ2-7, the V gene TRBV5-5; 8 nucleotides align to TRBD1. The CDR3 is made up of 12 amino acids. Germline-derived CDR1 and CDR2 are SGHKS and YYEKEE (reference sequence). The J segment lost 5 bases and the V segment lost 5 bases, leaving 3 bases of the junction unmatched. The CDR3 spells CASSPGGDEQYF. The CDR3 nucleotides are TGTGCCAGCAGTCCAGGGGGCGACGAGCAGTACTTC.

This clonotype was counted many times. The chain couples TRBV5-1 to TRBJ1-1; D unresolved. Looked up from germline, CDR1 is SGHRS and CDR2 is YFSETQ. The CDR3 runs to 15 residues. V was clipped by 4 bases and J by 4 bases, with 17 bases between them. In nucleotides, the CDR3 is TGCGCCAGCAGCCCCCTAGGAGGTCGGGGCACTGAAGCTTTCTTT. Translated, it gives CASSPLGGRGTEAFF.

This clonotype occurred once. The chain carries TRBV5-1 and TRBJ2-3, with unresolved D. CDR1 is SGHRS and CDR2 is YFSETQ in the germline V gene. The CDR3 is made up of 14 amino acids. Trimming removed 1 base at V and 4 bases at J, with 10 bases between. CDR3 bases: TGCGCCAGCAGCTTGATTAGCCCCCCAGATACGCAGTATTTT. This translates into CASSLISPPDTQYF.

This clonotype was found many times. The chain uses TRBV27 and TRBJ2-7; no clear D. The CDR3 is 13 residues long. V was pared by 3 bases and J by 1 base, with 7 bases between. Germline V gene sequence: CDR1 MNHEY, CDR2 SMNVEV (reference sequence). This chain's CDR3 is CASSFRQSYEQYV. Here the CDR3 DNA reads TGTGCCAGCAGTTTCCGGCAGTCCTACGAGCAGTACGTC.

This clonotype was observed a handful of times. This chain connects TRBV14 to TRBJ2-7; D uncertain. The length of the CDR3 is 13 residues. In germline, CDR1 is SGHDN, CDR2 FVKESK. Between the trimmed V and J ends, which lost 4 bases and 7 bases, there was a span of 14 bases. CDR3 in DNA: TGTGCCAGCAGCCCAGGACCCTGGGGAGAGCAGTACTTC. Translation: CASSPGPWGEQYF.

The rearrangement links TRBV6-5 to TRBJ2-3; 8 bases map to TRBD2. V lost 5 bases and J lost 4; bases outside the gene matches: 11. The CDR3 runs 16 residues. CDR1 MNHEY and CDR2 SVGAGI come from the germline V gene. The CDR3 nucleotides read TGTGCCAGCAGTCCCCCGGGGGGGATTGGGCCAGATACGCAGTATTTT. Its translation: CASSPPGGIGPDTQYF.

This clonotype was seen repeatedly, ten times or more. The rearrangement joins TRBV14 to TRBJ2-1; the D is unclear. From germline, CDR1 is SGHDN and CDR2 FVKESK. This CDR3 comprises 12 residues. Trimming stripped 5 bases from V and 5 bases from J, with 7 bases between. CDR3 sequence (DNA): TGTGCCAGCAGCTCCAAACACAATGAGCAGTTCTTC. It is translated as CASSSKHNEQFF.

V is TRBV9 and J is TRBJ2-3; the match to TRBD2 covers 10 bases. CDR3 size: 16 residues. J was trimmed by 8 bases and V by 3 bases; bases with no gene match: 12. The germline V gene has CDR1 SGDLS and CDR2 YYNGEE. DNA of the CDR3: TGTGCCAGCAGCGAAACTAGCGGGGCTTCGGGCGGTACGCAGTATTTT. The encoded protein is CASSETSGASGGTQYF.

V usage is TRBV18 and J usage is TRBJ2-7; D might be TRBD1 (6 bases). CDR1 and CDR2 (germline): KGHSH, LQKENI. This CDR3 is built from 15 residues. V was shortened by 3 bases and J by 9 bases, with 21 bases between the two germline ends. CDR3 coding DNA: TGTGCCAGCTCACCGCCGGGACAAGCCTCTACCAGGCAGTACTTC. This gives the protein CASSPPGQASTRQYF.

This clonotype was counted only a few times. The rearrangement joins TRBV2 to TRBJ1-1; a possible D gene is TRBD1 (5 bases). Trimming left V 5 bases short and J 4 bases short, with 17 bases between. The germline gives CDR1 SNHLY, CDR2 FYNNEI. This CDR3 spans 15 amino acids. DNA for the CDR3: TGTGCCAGCAGTACCGGGGGGGGAAGGGGCACTGAAGCTTTCTTT. Amino acid sequence: CASSTGGGRGTEAFF.

The gene calls are TRBV9 and TRBJ2-7, with D unclear. The CDR3 has 10 residues. Germline V gives CDR1 SGDLS, CDR2 YYNGEE. V dropped 3 bases and J dropped 7 bases, with 5 bases sitting between them. The DNA for the CDR3 is TGTGCCAGCAGCGATTCTGAGCAGTACGTC. Protein product: CASSDSEQYV.

This clonotype was seen at least ten times. The chain links TRBV7-2 to TRBJ2-7; D possibly corresponds to TRBD1 (6 bases). Germline V gene data show CDR1 as SGHTA and CDR2 as FQGNSA. V gave up 0 bases and J gave up 6 bases, with 9 bases separating them. The CDR3 is 13 residues long. The CDR3: CASSLATGSEQYV. The CDR3, as DNA: TGTGCCAGCAGCTTAGCAACAGGGAGCGAGCAGTACGTC.

This clonotype turned up a few times. The rearrangement joins TRBV25-1 to TRBJ2-5; 7 nucleotides agree with TRBD1. With V trimmed by 5 bases and J by 5 bases, 11 bases remained unmatched. The CDR3 consists of 15 residues. The germline V gene has CDR1 MGHDK and CDR2 SYGVNS. CDR3 protein: CASSRQGPLGETQYF. CDR3 bases: TGTGCCAGCAGTCGACAGGGTCCCTTGGGGGAGACCCAGTACTTC.

The J gene is TRBJ1-1, the V gene TRBV6-6, with TRBD1 as a possible D gene (5 bases). Trimming removed 10 bases from V and 3 bases from J, with 12 bases in between. The CDR3 covers 12 residues. Germline V gives CDR1 MNHNY, CDR2 SVGAGI (reference sequence). CDR3 sequence (DNA): TGTGCCACCCGGGTGGGGGACACTGAAGCTTTCTTT. This encodes CATRVGDTEAFF.